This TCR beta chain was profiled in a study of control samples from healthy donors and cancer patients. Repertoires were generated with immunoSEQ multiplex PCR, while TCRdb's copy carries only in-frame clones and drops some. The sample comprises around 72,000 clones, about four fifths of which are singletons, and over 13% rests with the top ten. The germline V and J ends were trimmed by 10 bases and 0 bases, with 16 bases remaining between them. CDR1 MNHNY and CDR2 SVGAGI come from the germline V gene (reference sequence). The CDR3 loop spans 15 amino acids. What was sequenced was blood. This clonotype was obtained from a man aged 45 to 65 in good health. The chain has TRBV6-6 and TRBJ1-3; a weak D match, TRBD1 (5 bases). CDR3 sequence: CATTTRDYSGNTIYF. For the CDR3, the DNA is TGTGCCACTACTACCAGGGACTACTCTGGAAACACCATATATTTT.